This TCR beta chain emerged from a study of blood T cell repertoires in COVID-19. Study-level background: Samples representing acute and convalescent COVID-19 were sourced from the United States, Italy and Spain. In each case, the material was cDNA or gDNA derived from T cells, B-cell-depleted T cells, or PBMCs.

On this clone itself: A read error may produce the germline difference seen at one junction end.

From germline, CDR1 is SSHAT and CDR2 FNYEAQ (reference sequence). This CDR3 comprises 18 residues. As handled by the study authors: Scientists estimated how many nucleated cells there were by amplifying reference gene primers. The assay was immunoSEQ multiplex PCR, and TCRdb's table has in-frame clones only and misses some. Clone size and V and J calls were adopted from that table, with D and trimming inferred from the DNA. The sample carries 65,000 to 75,000 clones, 85% to 90% recorded once. The genes are TRBV7-7 and TRBJ1-2, with D possibly matching TRBD1 (5 bases). The TCR sequence derives from a woman aged 50 to 60 with active COVID-19. Sequenced sample: peripheral blood. CDR3: CASSPVTTAPRQPYGYTF. Written as DNA, the CDR3 is TGTGCTAGCAGCCCTGTGACAACGGCCCCACGACAGCCCTATGGCTACACCTTC.